The present T cell receptor beta chain was sequenced within a study of shared clonotypes between healthy human individuals. Points from the study as a whole: A generally larger estimated richness was seen in naive subsets than in memory subsets.

Concerning this clone itself: Its antigen is not known.

Using immunoSEQ multiplex PCR, the repertoire was profiled, and TCRdb retains in-frame clones only, with some absent. The data hold roughly 1.5 million clones, with 98% observed a single time. This CDR3 is 11 amino acids long. Trimming took 7 bases from V and 6 from J; bases not matched to a gene: 2. Germline CDR1 is SQVTM and CDR2 is ANQGSEA. The chain carries TRBV29-1 and TRBJ1-3, with 8 bases that match TRBD1. The TCR was taken from a man under 40 in good health. The specimen sequenced was naive CD4+ T cells sorted from blood. Subset reported: CD45RA+ positively selected. CDR3 protein: CSATGANTIYF. As DNA, the CDR3 is TGCAGCGCGACAGGGGCAAACACCATATATTTT.